This T cell receptor beta chain is from a study of T cell responses to AZD1222 COVID-19 vaccine. Researchers grouped second doses given at about 4 or about 12 weeks into one pool. The assay was immunoSEQ multiplex PCR, and TCRdb's table has in-frame clones only and misses some. Found here are some 180,000 clones, approximately 90% of them singletons; the top ten hold around 1.6%. General study results and limits: Two doses of AZD1222 preceded a rise in Spike-specific TCR breadth and depth. Spike-wide coverage was observed for vaccine-associated CD4 TCRs, with dominant responses at 160-218 and 743-854.

The CDR3 is 14 residues long. Germline CDR1 and CDR2: MNHNS and SASEGT. The V segment lost 3 bases and the J segment 7 bases; nucleotides outside the gene matches: 8. As regards this clone: Antigen specificity is unknown.

The material sequenced was peripheral blood, taken 28 days after the second AZD1222 dose. The TCR sequence derives from an adult who received the AZD1222 COVID-19 vaccine. V is TRBV6-1 and J is TRBJ1-2, with 7 bases identical to TRBD1. The CDR3 sequence: CASSEQGGSFGYTF. The CDR3 coding sequence is TGTGCCAGCAGTGAGCAGGGGGGATCGTTTGGCTACACCTTC.